These T cell receptor beta chains were read from a single sample in a study of human T cells and chemical hapten exposure. A single record per CDR3 protein comes from TCRdb applying MiXCR to the RACE reads. Of roughly 380,000 distinct CDR3 sequences in the sample, around 5.5% were seen once. The specimen comprised whole blood, sampled in connection with sensitization to the hapten diphenylcyclopropenone (DPC). Receptors originate from a woman aged 45-65 years with alopecia areata. Some clones in this sample may be carry-over from other donors' samples. The CDR3 runs from the conserved cysteine through the conserved F or W. The D gene is left open where the match is weak. Clone sizes are given selectively: once, few, many, or a class where the clone is expanded.

D	J	length	V	size	CDR3	DNA
TRBD2	TRBJ2-4	14	TRBV12-3/TRBV12-4	many	CASSLAGGLNIQYF	TGTGCCAGCAGTCTAGCGGGGGGGCTGAACATTCAGTACTTC
.	TRBJ2-2	16	TRBV24-1	few	CATTDPKRAGTGELFF	TGTGCCACCACTGACCCCAAGCGGGCGGGCACCGGGGAGCTGTTTTTT
.	TRBJ2-7	14	TRBV20-1	many	CSARDRDQAYEQYF	TGCAGTGCTAGAGATAGGGATCAAGCCTACGAGCAGTACTTC
.	TRBJ1-1	14	TRBV5-5	few	CASSPSHSNTEAFF	TGTGCCAGCAGCCCCTCACATTCGAACACTGAAGCTTTCTTT
.	TRBJ2-4	16	TRBV7-2	few	CASSLDAGTAKNIQYF	TGTGCCAGCAGCTTAGACGCGGGGACAGCCAAAAACATTCAGTACTTC
.	TRBJ1-4	14	TRBV9	many	CASSVAGINEKLFF	TGTGCCAGCAGCGTAGCGGGGATCAATGAAAAACTGTTTTTT
.	TRBJ2-1	14	TRBV28	many	CAIRGAVTYNEQFF	TGTGCCATTCGGGGGGCGGTTACCTACAATGAGCAGTTCTTC
TRBD2	TRBJ2-5	16	TRBV6-2/TRBV6-3	many	CASSYRGRGSRETQYF	TGTGCCAGCAGTTACCGCGGGAGGGGGTCGAGAGAGACCCAGTACTTC
TRBD2	TRBJ2-2	16	TRBV6-5	.	CASSTGAGGPTGELFF	TGTGCCAGCAGCACAGGAGCGGGGGGGCCTACCGGGGAGCTGTTTTTT
TRBD1	TRBJ1-2	13	TRBV7-9	.	CASSLTGGPIYTF	TGTGCCAGCAGCTTAACAGGGGGCCCCATCTACACCTTC
.	TRBJ2-4	13	TRBV5-4	many	CASSQPGVNIQYF	TGTGCCAGCAGCCAGCCCGGGGTAAACATTCAGTACTTC
TRBD1	TRBJ2-2	15	TRBV28	.	CASSLYGTGAGELFF	TGTGCCAGCAGTTTATATGGGACAGGGGCCGGGGAGCTGTTTTTT
.	TRBJ2-3	13	TRBV7-9	few	CASSHAPRDTQYF	TGTGCCAGCAGCCATGCGCCTAGGGATACGCAGTATTTT
.	TRBJ2-2	13	TRBV7-9	few	CASRPPRSGELFF	TGTGCCAGCAGGCCCCCCCGCTCCGGGGAGCTGTTTTTT
.	TRBJ1-5	16	TRBV12-3/TRBV12-4	.	CASSSRGGGLNQPQHF	TGTGCCAGCAGTTCCCGCGGCGGGGGACTAAATCAGCCCCAGCATTTT
.	TRBJ1-2	14	TRBV28	.	CASSFIARVYGYTF	TGTGCCAGCAGTTTTATCGCCAGGGTCTATGGCTACACCTTC
.	TRBJ1-2	15	TRBV19	many	CASSIGAGTGDGYTF	TGTGCCAGTAGTATAGGGGCCGGGACCGGGGATGGCTACACCTTC
TRBD1	TRBJ1-2	14	TRBV6-1	.	CASSGYDRGNGYTF	TGTGCCAGCAGTGGCTACGACAGGGGGAATGGCTACACCTTC